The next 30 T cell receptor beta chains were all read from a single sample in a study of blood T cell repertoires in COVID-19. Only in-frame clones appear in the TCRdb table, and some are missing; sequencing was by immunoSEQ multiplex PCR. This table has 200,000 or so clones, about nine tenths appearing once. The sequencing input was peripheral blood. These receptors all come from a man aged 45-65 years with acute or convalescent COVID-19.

The CDR3 bases are TGTGCCAGCTCACCGGCCGGAGGCTCCTACGAGCAGTACTTC. Amino acids: CASSPAGGSYEQYF. V is TRBV18 and J is TRBJ2-7; perhaps TRBD2 as D (5 bases). Per germline, CDR1 KGHSH and CDR2 LQKENI. The V and J ends lost 3 bases and 0 bases respectively, with 9 bases between them. This CDR3 is built from 14 residues.

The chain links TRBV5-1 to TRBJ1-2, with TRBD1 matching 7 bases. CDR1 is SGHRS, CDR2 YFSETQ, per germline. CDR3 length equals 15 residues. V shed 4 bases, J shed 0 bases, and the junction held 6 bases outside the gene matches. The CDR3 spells CASSPWTGSNYGYTF. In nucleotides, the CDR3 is TGCGCCAGCAGCCCCTGGACAGGATCTAACTATGGCTACACCTTC.

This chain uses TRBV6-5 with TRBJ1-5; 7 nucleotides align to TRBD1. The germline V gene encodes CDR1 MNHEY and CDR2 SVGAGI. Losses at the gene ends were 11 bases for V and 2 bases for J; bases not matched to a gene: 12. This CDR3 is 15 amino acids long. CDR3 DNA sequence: TGTGCCTGCCAGGACAGGTCGGCGGGCAATCAGCCCCAGCATTTT. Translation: CACQDRSAGNQPQHF.

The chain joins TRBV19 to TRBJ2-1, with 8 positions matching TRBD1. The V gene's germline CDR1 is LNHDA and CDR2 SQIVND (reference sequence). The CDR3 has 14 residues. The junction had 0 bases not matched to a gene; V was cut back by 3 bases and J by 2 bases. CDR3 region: CASSMGQAYNEQFF. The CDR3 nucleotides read TGTGCCAGTAGTATGGGACAGGCCTACAATGAGCAGTTCTTC.

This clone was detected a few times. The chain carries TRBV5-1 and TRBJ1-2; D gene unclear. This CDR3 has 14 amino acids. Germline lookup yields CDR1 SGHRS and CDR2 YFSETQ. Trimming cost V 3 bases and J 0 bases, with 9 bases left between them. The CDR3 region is CASSSGSTNYGYTF. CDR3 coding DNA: TGCGCCAGCAGCTCCGGGTCTACTAACTATGGCTACACCTTC.

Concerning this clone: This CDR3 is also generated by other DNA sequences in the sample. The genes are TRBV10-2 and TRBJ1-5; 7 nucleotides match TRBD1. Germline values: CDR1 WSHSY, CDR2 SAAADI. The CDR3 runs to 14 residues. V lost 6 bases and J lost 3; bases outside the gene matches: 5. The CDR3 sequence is CASRGDRVNQPQHF. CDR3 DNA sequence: TGCGCCAGCAGGGGAGACAGGGTCAATCAGCCCCAGCATTTT.

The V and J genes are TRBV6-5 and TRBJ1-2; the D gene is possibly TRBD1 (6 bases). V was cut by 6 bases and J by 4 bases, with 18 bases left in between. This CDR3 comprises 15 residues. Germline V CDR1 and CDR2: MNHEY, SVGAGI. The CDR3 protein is CASRWSPGVTYGYTF. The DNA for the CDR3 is TGTGCCAGCAGATGGTCCCCAGGGGTAACCTATGGCTACACCTTC.

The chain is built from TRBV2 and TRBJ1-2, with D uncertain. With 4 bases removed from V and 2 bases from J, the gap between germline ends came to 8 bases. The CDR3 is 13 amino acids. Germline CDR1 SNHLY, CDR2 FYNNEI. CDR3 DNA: TGTGCCAGCAGTGCTGAACGGAACTATGGCTACACCTTC. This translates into CASSAERNYGYTF.

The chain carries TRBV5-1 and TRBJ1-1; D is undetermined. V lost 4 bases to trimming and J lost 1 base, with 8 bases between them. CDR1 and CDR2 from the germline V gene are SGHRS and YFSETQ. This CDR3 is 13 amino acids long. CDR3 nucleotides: TGCGCCAGCAGCACAGAGGGGAACACTGAAGCTTTCTTT. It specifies CASSTEGNTEAFF.

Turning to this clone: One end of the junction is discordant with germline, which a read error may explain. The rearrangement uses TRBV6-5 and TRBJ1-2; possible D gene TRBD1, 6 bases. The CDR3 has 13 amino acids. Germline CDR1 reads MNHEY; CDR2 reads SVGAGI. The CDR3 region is CATGQLGNFGYTF. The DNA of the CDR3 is TGTGCCACCGGACAGTTGGGTAACTTTGGCTACACCTTC.

The CDR3 DNA reads TGTGCCAGCAGACCACACAGGGATCGTTATAATTCACCCCTCCACTTT. Protein sequence: CASRPHRDRYNSPLHF. The gene calls are TRBV6-6 and TRBJ1-6; maybe TRBD1 (6 bases). The V gene's germline CDR1 is MNHNY and CDR2 SVGAGI (reference sequence). The CDR3 is made up of 16 amino acids. V lost 6 bases and J 4 bases, leaving 16 bases between the germline ends.

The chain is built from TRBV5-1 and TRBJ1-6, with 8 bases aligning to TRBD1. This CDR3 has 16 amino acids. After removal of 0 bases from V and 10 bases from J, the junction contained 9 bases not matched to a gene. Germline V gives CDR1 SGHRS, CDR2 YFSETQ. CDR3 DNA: TGCGCCAGCAGCTTGGCCGGGATGACAGGGGAATCACCCCTCCACTTT. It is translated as CASSLAGMTGESPLHF.

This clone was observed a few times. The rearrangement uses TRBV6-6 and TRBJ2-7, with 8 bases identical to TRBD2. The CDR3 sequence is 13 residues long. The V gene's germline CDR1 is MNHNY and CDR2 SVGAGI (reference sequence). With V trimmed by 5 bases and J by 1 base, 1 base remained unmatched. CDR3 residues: CASSPGGSYEQYF. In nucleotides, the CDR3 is TGTGCCAGCAGTCCGGGGGGGTCCTACGAGCAGTACTTC.

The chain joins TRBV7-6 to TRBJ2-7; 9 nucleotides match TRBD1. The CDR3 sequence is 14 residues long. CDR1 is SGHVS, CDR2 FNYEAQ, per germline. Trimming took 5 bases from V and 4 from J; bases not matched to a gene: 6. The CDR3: CASSNRTGEYEQYF. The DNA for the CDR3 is TGTGCCAGCAGCAACCGGACAGGGGAATACGAGCAGTACTTC. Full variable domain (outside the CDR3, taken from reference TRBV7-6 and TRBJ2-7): GAGVSQSPRYKVTKRGQDVALRCDPISGHVSLYWYRQALGQGPEFLTYFNYEAQQDKSGLPNDRFSAERPEGSISTLTIQRTEQRDSAMYRCASSNRTGEYEQYFGPGTRLTVT.

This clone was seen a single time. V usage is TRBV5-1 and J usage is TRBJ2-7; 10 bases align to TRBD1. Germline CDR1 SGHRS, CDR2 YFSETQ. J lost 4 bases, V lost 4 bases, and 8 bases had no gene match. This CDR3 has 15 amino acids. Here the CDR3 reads CASSIGQGGRYEQYF. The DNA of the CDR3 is TGCGCCAGCAGCATTGGACAGGGGGGTAGGTACGAGCAGTACTTC.

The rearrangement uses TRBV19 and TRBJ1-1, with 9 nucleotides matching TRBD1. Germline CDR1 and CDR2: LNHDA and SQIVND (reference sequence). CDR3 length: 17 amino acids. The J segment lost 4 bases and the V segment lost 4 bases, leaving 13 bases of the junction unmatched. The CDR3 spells CASSTSLLATGGTEAFF. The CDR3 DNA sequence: TGTGCCAGTAGTACATCCCTTCTAGCGACAGGGGGCACTGAAGCTTTCTTT. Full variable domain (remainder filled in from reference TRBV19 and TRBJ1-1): DGGITQSPKYLFRKEGQNVTLSCEQNLNHDAMYWYRQDPGQGLRLIYYSQIVNDFQKGDIAEGYSVSREKKESFPLTVTSAQKNPTAFYLCASSTSLLATGGTEAFFGQGTRLTVV.

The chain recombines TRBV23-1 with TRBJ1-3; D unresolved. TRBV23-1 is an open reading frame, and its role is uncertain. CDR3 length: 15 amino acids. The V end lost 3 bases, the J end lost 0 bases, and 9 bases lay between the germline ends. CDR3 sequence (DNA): TGCGCCAGCAGTCATACTGCCGACTCTGGAAACACCATATATTTT. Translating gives CASSHTADSGNTIYF.

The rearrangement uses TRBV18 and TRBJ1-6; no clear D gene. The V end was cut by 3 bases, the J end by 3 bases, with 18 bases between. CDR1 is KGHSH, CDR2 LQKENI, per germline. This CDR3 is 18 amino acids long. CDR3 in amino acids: CASSPLSRGTRYNSPLHF. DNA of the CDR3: TGTGCCAGCTCACCTCTTTCCCGGGGAACTCGCTATAATTCACCCCTCCACTTT.

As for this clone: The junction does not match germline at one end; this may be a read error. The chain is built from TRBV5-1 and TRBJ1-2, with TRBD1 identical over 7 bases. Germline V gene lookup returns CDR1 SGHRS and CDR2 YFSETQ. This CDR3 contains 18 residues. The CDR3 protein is CATSPYPRDSLSNYGYTF. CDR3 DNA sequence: TGCGCCACCAGCCCTTATCCCCGGGACAGCCTTTCTAACTATGGCTACACCTTC.

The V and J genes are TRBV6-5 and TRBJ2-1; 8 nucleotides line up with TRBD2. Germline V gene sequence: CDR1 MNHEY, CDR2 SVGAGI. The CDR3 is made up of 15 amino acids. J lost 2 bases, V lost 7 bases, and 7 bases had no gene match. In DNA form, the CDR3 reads TGTGCCAGCATCGCAAGCGGGGGCCCCTACAATGAGCAGTTCTTC. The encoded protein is CASIASGGPYNEQFF.

The CDR3 DNA reads TGTGCCAGCAGTTACTCGAAACTACCGAACACTGAAGCTTTCTTT. It codes for CASSYSKLPNTEAFF. The genes are TRBV6-5 and TRBJ1-1; D remains unclear. Germline values: CDR1 MNHEY, CDR2 SVGAGI. Trimming pared 0 bases from V and 1 base from J, leaving 9 bases between. This CDR3 comprises 15 residues.

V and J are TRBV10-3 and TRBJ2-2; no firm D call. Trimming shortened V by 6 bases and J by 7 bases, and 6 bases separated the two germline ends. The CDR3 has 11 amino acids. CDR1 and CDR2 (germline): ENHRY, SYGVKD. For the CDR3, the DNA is TGTGCCATCAGAGAGCACGGGGAGCTGTTTTTT. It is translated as CAIREHGELFF.

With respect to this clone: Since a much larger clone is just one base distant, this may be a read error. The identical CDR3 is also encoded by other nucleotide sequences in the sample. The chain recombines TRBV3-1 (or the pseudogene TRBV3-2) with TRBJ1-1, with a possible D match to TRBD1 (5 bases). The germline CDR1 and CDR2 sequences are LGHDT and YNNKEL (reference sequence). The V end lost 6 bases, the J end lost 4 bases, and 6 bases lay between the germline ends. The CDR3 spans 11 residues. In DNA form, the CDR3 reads TGTGCCAGCAGGGGGGGCACTGAAGCTTTCTTT. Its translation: CASRGGTEAFF.

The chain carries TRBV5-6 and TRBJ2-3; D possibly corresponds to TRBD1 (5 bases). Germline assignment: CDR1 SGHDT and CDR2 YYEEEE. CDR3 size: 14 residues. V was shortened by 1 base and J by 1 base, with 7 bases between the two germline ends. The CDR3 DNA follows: TGTGCCAGCAGCTTGAGGGGTGGCACAGATACGCAGTATTTT. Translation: CASSLRGGTDTQYF.

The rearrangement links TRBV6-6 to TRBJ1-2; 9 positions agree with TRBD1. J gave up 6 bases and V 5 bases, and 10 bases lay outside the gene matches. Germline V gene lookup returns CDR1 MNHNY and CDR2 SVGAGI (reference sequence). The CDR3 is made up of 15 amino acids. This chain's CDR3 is CASSPTGGALNGYTF. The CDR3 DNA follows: TGTGCCAGCAGTCCAACAGGGGGCGCGTTAAATGGCTACACCTTC.

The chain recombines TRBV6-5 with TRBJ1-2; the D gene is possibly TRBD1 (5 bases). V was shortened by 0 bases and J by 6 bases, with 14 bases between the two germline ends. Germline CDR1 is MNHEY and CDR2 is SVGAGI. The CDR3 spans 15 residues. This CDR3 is CASSYSEGALDGYTF. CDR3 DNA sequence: TGTGCCAGCAGTTACTCTGAAGGGGCTCTCGATGGCTACACCTTC.

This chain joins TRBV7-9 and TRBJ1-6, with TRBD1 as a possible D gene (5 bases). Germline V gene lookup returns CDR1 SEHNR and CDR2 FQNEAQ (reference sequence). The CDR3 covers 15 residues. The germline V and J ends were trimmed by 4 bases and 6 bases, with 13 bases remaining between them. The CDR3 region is CASSWGDRTNSPLHF. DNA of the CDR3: TGTGCCAGCAGCTGGGGCGACCGGACTAATTCACCCCTCCACTTT. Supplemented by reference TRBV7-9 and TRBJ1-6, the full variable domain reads DTGVSQNPRHKITKRGQNVTFRCDPISEHNRLYWYRQTLGQGPEFLTYFQNEAQLEKSRLLSDRFSAERPKGSFSTLEIQRTEQGDSAMYLCASSWGDRTNSPLHFGNGTRLTVT.

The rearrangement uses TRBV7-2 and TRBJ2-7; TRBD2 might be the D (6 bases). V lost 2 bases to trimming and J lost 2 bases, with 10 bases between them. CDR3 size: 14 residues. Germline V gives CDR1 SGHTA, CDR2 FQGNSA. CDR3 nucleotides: TGTGCCAGCAGCTTACGTCGGACTACCTACGAGCAGTACTTC. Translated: CASSLRRTTYEQYF. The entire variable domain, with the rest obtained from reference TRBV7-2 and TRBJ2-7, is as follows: GAGVSQSPSNKVTEKGKDVELRCDPISGHTALYWYRQSLGQGLEFLIYFQGNSAPDKSGLPSDRFSAERTGGSVSTLTIQRTQQEDSAVYLCASSLRRTTYEQYFGPGTRLTVT.

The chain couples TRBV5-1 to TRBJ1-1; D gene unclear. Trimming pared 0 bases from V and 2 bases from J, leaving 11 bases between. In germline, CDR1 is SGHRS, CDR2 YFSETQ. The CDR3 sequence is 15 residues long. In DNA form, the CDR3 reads TGCGCCAGCAGCTTGGCCCGCGAGGCCAACACTGAAGCTTTCTTT. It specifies CASSLAREANTEAFF.

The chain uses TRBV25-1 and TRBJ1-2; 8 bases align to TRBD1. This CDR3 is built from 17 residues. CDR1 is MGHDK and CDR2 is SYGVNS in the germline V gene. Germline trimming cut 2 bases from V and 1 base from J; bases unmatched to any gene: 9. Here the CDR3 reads CASSERGTGSLNYGYTF. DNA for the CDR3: TGTGCCAGCAGTGAACGGGGGACAGGATCCCTTAACTATGGCTACACCTTC.